This T cell receptor (beta chain) was sequenced for a study of Ad26.COV2.S vaccination and SARS-CoV-2 variants (dated by TCRdb to the early 2020s). General notes on the study: Donors in the vaccine arm were drawn from COV1001, a multicentre, randomized, double-blind, placebo-controlled phase I-IIa trial testing Ad26.COV2.S in healthy adults. Ad26.COV2.S was administered intramuscularly at 5 x 10^10 or 1 x 10^11 viral particles, either as a single shot or as two shots given 56 days apart. Sequencing of the TCRbeta repertoire served to evaluate the specificity and breadth of SARS-CoV-2-reactive T cell receptors following Ad26.COV2.S vaccination. A total of about 30 samples were included in the TCR-sequenced set, comprising roughly 19 Ad26.COV2.S vaccine recipients, 5 placebo recipients and 8 SARS-CoV-2 convalescent individuals. Participants in the trial were split at random into five groups of five each, receiving low-dose or high-dose Ad26.COV2.S once or twice, or else placebo on both occasions. Investigators did not know the trial group allocation while performing experiments and assessing outcomes. General conclusions and limits of the study: Comparable non-spike TCR breadth was observed between vaccine and placebo recipients, consistent with only spike being contained in the vaccine. Substantial breadth of spike-specific CD8+ and CD4+ T cell responses was reported after vaccination. The study was not powered to compare responses between vaccine doses or regimens. Compared with placebo recipients, Ad26.COV2.S recipients showed higher spike-specific TCR breadth (P = 0.0014). The authors noted that total T cell responses may have been underestimated by the TCR breadth and depth analyses.

The immunoSEQ Assay was used to sequence TCRbeta CDR3 regions. After extraction, genomic DNA underwent amplification by bias-controlled multiplex PCR, followed by high-throughput sequencing. The authors' analysis ran thus. Collapsing and filtering of sequences were performed to quantify the absolute abundance of each unique TCRbeta CDR3 region. T cell fraction was estimated by normalizing TCRbeta template counts to usable DNA, with usable DNA measured through amplification of reference genes found in all nucleated cells. Repertoire TCRs were annotated as SARS-CoV-2-specific by exact matching of V gene, CDR3 amino acid sequence and J gene to a known reactive TCR set. The reference SARS-CoV-2 TCR set came from MIRA and was filtered for enrichment in COVID-19-positive ImmuneCODE repertoires, removing public or cross-reactive TCRs. Using the MIRA antigens, annotated TCRs were further analysed by specific ORF or by position within an ORF. Breadth was defined as annotated unique rearrangements over total unique productive rearrangements; depth was the summed frequency of those rearrangements. Two-sided Wilcoxon rank-sum tests were applied when comparing TCR breadth between groups. Not all clones reach the TCRdb copy of this immuneACCESS table, which keeps in-frame sequences only. Checked studies attribute under half of the gap to unresolved V genes and leave the rest unexplained. Clonal size and the V and J genes are those of that table, whereas D and trimming came from the DNA. The table for this sample lists around 500,000 clones; about nine tenths of them were counted only once. Under 2% of the sample lies in the top ten.

Including cysteine and phenylalanine, the CDR3 has 16 amino acids. Only the CDR3 DNA is retained, 48 bases long and in frame from the first base. Trimming costs V 4 bases and J 4 bases, and their ends lie 19 bases apart. The germline V gene encodes CDR1 GTSNPN and CDR2 SVGIG (reference sequence). Explained via the paper, the treatment or condition label denotes: over 15 received Ad26.COV2.S at low or high dose, single or two shots; several received placebo; per-sample allocation not given. Repertoires of vaccine and placebo recipients were sequenced from samples taken on day 63 after the first injection. In Cohort 1b, 25 or so adults aged 18-55 years were enrolled at a single site in Boston, USA, between 29 July and 7 August 2020. Ad26.COV2.S was a replication-incompetent adenovirus type 26 vector that expressed a prefusion-stabilized SARS-CoV-2 spike protein derived from the original Wuhan strain.

Turning to this clone: Its binding antigen is unknown. Base qualities are missing; no much larger clone stands one base away.

The chain is assembled from TRBV30 and TRBJ2-2, with TRBD1 tentatively as D gene (6 bases match). The material sequenced was peripheral blood, taken in a trial of Ad26.COV2.S vaccine versus placebo. The TCR was taken from a person aged 18 to 59 who received the Ad26.COV2.S COVID-19 vaccine or a placebo. The DNA sequence reads TGTGCCTGGAAGACATTTGCCAGGGGCTCCACCGGGGAGCTGTTTTTT. This is translated as CAWKTFARGSTGELFF. The variable domain in full, with residues beyond the CDR3 obtained from the reference TRBV30 and TRBJ2-2 genes, is SQTIHQWPATLVQPVGSPLSLECTVEGTSNPNLYWYRQAAGRGLQLLFYSVGIGQISSEVPQNLSASRPQDRQFILSSKKLLLSDSGFYLCAWKTFARGSTGELFFGEGSRLTVL.